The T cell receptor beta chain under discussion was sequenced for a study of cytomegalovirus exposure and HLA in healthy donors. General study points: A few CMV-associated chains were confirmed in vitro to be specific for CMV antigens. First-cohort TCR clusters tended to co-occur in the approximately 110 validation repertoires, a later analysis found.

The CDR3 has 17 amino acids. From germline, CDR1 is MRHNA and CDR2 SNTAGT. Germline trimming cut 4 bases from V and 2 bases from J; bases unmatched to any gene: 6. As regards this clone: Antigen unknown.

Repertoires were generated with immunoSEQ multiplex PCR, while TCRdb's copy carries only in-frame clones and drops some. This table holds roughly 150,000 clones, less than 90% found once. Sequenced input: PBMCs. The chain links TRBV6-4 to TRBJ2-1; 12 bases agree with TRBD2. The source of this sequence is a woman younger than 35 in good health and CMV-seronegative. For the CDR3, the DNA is TGTGCCAGCAGTGCTAGCGGGGGGGCGGGCCCCTACAATGAGCAGTTCTTC. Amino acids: CASSASGGAGPYNEQFF.